These T cell receptor beta chains were read from a single sample in a study of blood T cell repertoires in COVID-19. Clones were sequenced by immunoSEQ multiplex PCR, and TCRdb holds only the in-frame ones, with some missing. Here the sample spans around 180,000 clones, about 85% being singletons. Source material: peripheral blood. The source is a person aged 70 to 85 with COVID-19, enrolled during active disease. CDR3s leave out the opening cysteine and the closing phenylalanine or tryptophan.

len,v_gene,CDR3aa
13,TRBV7-3,ASSLGTGYNSPLH
13,TRBV5-4,ASSLQGAMGTEAF
15,TRBV24-1,ATSDLSTQGPGDTQY
13,TRBV18,ASSETRRGQVGYT
14,TRBV6-1,ASSATSGTGDHGYT
14,TRBV6-2/TRBV6-3,ASSVTGGLNTGELF
16,TRBV3-1/TRBV3-2,ASSQDLQDTKQVNEQF
9,TRBV19,ASRREAEQF
13,TRBV7-2,ASSPFGGNTGELF
10,TRBV11-3,ASSLETQPPF
13,TRBV7-2,ASSIPGQGSYEQY
12,TRBV19,ASNRGQRNTEAF